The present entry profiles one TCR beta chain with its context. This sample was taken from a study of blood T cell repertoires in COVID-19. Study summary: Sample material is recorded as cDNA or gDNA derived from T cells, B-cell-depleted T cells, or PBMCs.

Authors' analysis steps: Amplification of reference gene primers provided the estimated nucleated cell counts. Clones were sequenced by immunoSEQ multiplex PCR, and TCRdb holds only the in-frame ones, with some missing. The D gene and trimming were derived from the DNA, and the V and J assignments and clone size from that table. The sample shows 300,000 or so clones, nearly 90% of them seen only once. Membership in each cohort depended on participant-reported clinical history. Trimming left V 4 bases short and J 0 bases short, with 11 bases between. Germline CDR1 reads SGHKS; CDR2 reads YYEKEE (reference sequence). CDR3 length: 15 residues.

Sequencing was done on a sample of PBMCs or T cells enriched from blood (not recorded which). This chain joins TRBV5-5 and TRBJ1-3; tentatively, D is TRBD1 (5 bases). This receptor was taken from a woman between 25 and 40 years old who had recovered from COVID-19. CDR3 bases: TGTGCCAGCAGCGATATGGGGGGCTCTGGAAACACCATATATTTT. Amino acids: CASSDMGGSGNTIYF. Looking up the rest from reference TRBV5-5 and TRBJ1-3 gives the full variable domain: DAGVTQSPTHLIKTRGQQVTLRCSPISGHKSVSWYQQVLGQGPQFIFQYYEKEERGRGNFPDRFSARQFPNYSSELNVNALLLGDSALYLCASSDMGGSGNTIYFGEGSWLTVV.